This TCR beta chain was captured by sequencing in a study of Ad26.COV2.S vaccination and SARS-CoV-2 variants. Whole-study results and caveats: Comparability of non-spike TCR breadth was observed across vaccine and placebo recipients. Greater spike-specific TCR breadth was seen in vaccine recipients than in placebo recipients.

Measured with immunoSEQ multiplex PCR; TCRdb has only the in-frame clones, and not every one. The table includes over 400,000 clones, 92% detected once. Remarks on this clone: Its antigen is still unknown.

From germline, CDR1 is SGHRS and CDR2 YFSETQ. The length of the CDR3 is 17 residues. Trimming cost V 4 bases and J 3 bases; bases outside gene matches: 13. The treatment: 19 received Ad26.COV2.S at low or high dose, single or two shots; 5 received placebo; per-sample allocation not given. Sample collection was performed on day 63 after the first vaccine or placebo injection. The gene calls are TRBV5-1 and TRBJ2-3; 8 nucleotides match TRBD2. The sequence came from a person aged 18-65 years who received the Ad26.COV2.S COVID-19 vaccine or a placebo. The material was peripheral blood, obtained in a trial of Ad26.COV2.S vaccine versus placebo. The CDR3, as DNA: TGCGCCAGCAGCCCCCTACCTAGTGCGGGGGGTACAGATACGCAGTATTTT. Translation: CASSPLPSAGGTDTQYF.